The 21 T cell receptor beta chains given below trace back to one sample, sequenced in a study of CD8+ T cells in alopecia areata (dated by TCRdb to 2017 to 2018). Reading the label with the study, this specimen's treatment or condition is: oral pan-JAK inhibitor, 5-10 mg twice daily. The library was obtained by the immunoSEQ multiplex PCR assay. RNA was extracted from all samples and reverse transcribed into cDNA, which served as template for TCR sequencing. What TCRdb holds here is the immuneACCESS table cut down to in-frame rearrangements. Part of the clones is not present; checked against another copy, under half of the missing clones reflect an unresolved V gene, and the others are unexplained. The sample table records more than 100,000 clones; more than 75% of these occur just once. Roughly 11% of the sample rests with the top ten. The sequencing here drew on CD8+ T cells sorted from blood, taken around week 30, from a patient treated with tofacitinib. All receptors derive from a human donor with alopecia areata.

V gene TRBV14 combines with J gene TRBJ2-1, with D perhaps matching TRBD1 (5 bases). Germline V gene sequence: CDR1 SGHDN, CDR2 FVKESK. Trimming shortened V by 0 bases and J by 3 bases, and 15 bases separated the two germline ends. There are 17 residues in the CDR3. The chain's CDR3 is CASSQDFRGTSYNEQFF. CDR3 DNA: TGTGCCAGCAGCCAAGATTTTAGGGGAACCAGCTACAATGAGCAGTTCTTC.

V usage is TRBV9 and J usage is TRBJ2-5; possibly TRBD2 for D (5 bases). V lost 2 bases to trimming and J lost 3 bases, with 8 bases between them. Germline CDR1 and CDR2: SGDLS and YYNGEE. This CDR3 is built from 13 residues. CDR3 sequence: CASSVVEEETQYF. In nucleotides, the CDR3 is TGTGCCAGCAGCGTGGTGGAGGAAGAGACCCAGTACTTC.

The chain joins TRBV29-1 to TRBJ1-2; 7 nucleotides align to TRBD1. The ends lost 1 base at V and 5 bases at J; junction bases unmatched: 4. In germline, CDR1 is SQVTM, CDR2 ANQGSEA. This CDR3 region has 13 residues. The CDR3 coding sequence is TGCAGCGTTGAAGCGACAGGGAGTTATGGCTACACCTTC. Protein product: CSVEATGSYGYTF.

The chain recombines TRBV29-1 with TRBJ2-5; no firm D call. The CDR3 totals 14 residues. Germline lookup yields CDR1 SQVTM and CDR2 ANQGSEA. V lost 2 bases, J lost 1 base, and 11 bases lay in between. CDR3: CSVELLGFQETQYF. The CDR3 region has the DNA TGCAGCGTTGAATTATTAGGGTTCCAAGAGACCCAGTACTTC.

This clone was observed a handful of times. The chain uses TRBV2 and TRBJ2-1; D remains ambiguous. V was shortened by 7 bases and J by 6 bases, with 13 bases between the two germline ends. Per the germline V gene, CDR1 is SNHLY and CDR2 is FYNNEI. The CDR3 is 13 amino acids. The chain's CDR3 is CASTLTQVNEQFF. In DNA form, the CDR3 reads TGTGCCAGCACCCTTACTCAGGTCAATGAGCAGTTCTTC.

The V gene is TRBV9, the J gene TRBJ2-7; D gene uncertain. Germline V gene sequence: CDR1 SGDLS, CDR2 YYNGEE. CDR3 size: 15 residues. The ends were cut back, 1 base at V and 3 bases at J, with 14 bases in the middle. The CDR3, as DNA: TGTGCCAGCAGCGTACAAGACACCGGACGCTACGAGCAGTACTTC. Protein sequence: CASSVQDTGRYEQYF.

The chain is built from TRBV4-2 and TRBJ2-5, with unresolved D. With 4 bases removed from V and 4 bases from J, the gap between germline ends came to 16 bases. The CDR3 covers 15 residues. From germline, CDR1 is LGHNA and CDR2 YNFKEQ. This chain's CDR3 is CASSPWSKILETQYF. CDR3 bases: TGTGCCAGCAGCCCCTGGTCCAAGATCCTAGAGACCCAGTACTTC.

The chain uses TRBV28 and TRBJ1-2; D unclear. V lost 4 bases and J 7 bases, leaving 19 bases between the germline ends. Per the germline V gene, CDR1 is MDHEN and CDR2 is SYDVKM. The CDR3 extends over 15 amino acids. The CDR3 nucleotides read TGTGCCAGCAGTTATTATGGGCCCCCCGTGCTTGGCTACACCTTC. Protein sequence: CASSYYGPPVLGYTF.

This clone was seen a few times. The rearrangement uses TRBV27 and TRBJ2-7; D call uncertain. The CDR3 loop spans 12 amino acids. V dropped 8 bases and J dropped 5 bases, with 13 bases sitting between them. Germline V gene sequence: CDR1 MNHEY, CDR2 SMNVEV (reference sequence). CDR3 residues: CASSLPSHEQYF. CDR3 in DNA: TGTGCCAGCTCACTTCCGAGCCACGAGCAGTACTTC.

This clone occurred once. J is TRBJ1-5 and V is TRBV7-6; D ambiguous. CDR3 length: 16 residues. Trimming shortened V by 1 base and J by 0 bases, and 10 bases separated the two germline ends. The germline CDR1 and CDR2 sequences are SGHVS and FNYEAQ. CDR3: CASSLGSHHSNQPQHF. The CDR3 nucleotides are TGTGCCAGCAGCTTAGGGTCGCACCATAGCAATCAGCCCCAGCATTTT.

V is TRBV7-9 and J is TRBJ2-1; the D is unclear. CDR1 and CDR2 (germline): SEHNR, FQNEAQ (reference sequence). The CDR3 covers 13 residues. Trimming pared 6 bases from V and 5 bases from J, leaving 11 bases between. The CDR3 DNA reads TGTGCCAGCAGAGCCGACGGTGACAATGAGCAGTTCTTC. It yields the protein CASRADGDNEQFF.

This chain joins TRBV4-1 and TRBJ2-5, with D perhaps being TRBD1 or TRBD2 (5 bases each). The J call may be in error: the DNA end matches TRBJ2-7 better. The CDR3 totals 15 residues. Germline V gene data show CDR1 as MGHRA and CDR2 as YSYEKL. The DNA for the CDR3 is TGCGCCAGCAGCCCAGGGACGGTCAGCTCCTACGAGCAGTACTTC. This encodes CASSPGTVSSYEQYF.

The chain couples TRBV6-5 to TRBJ2-1; D not resolved. The CDR3 totals 11 residues. In germline, CDR1 is MNHEY, CDR2 SVGAGI. The ends were cut back, 8 bases at V and 12 bases at J, with 14 bases in the middle. CDR3 residues: CASGLAPRQFF. Here the CDR3 DNA reads TGTGCCAGCGGATTAGCCCCACGGCAGTTCTTC.

V and J are TRBV5-1 and TRBJ2-7; TRBD2 matches 7 bases. From germline, CDR1 is SGHRS and CDR2 YFSETQ. The CDR3 totals 15 residues. V lost 4 bases to trimming and J lost 0 bases; unmatched junction nucleotides: 7. CDR3 amino acids: CASSGRTGGSYEQYF. The CDR3 DNA reads TGCGCCAGCAGCGGCAGGACGGGGGGCTCCTACGAGCAGTACTTC.

V is TRBV27 and J is TRBJ2-7; D is possibly TRBD1 (7 bases). The germline V gene has CDR1 MNHEY and CDR2 SMNVEV (reference sequence). The CDR3 totals 15 residues. V was shortened by 0 bases and J by 2 bases, with 11 bases between the two germline ends. CDR3 amino acids: CASSLSAGGTYEQYF. The CDR3 bases are TGTGCCAGCAGTTTATCGGCAGGGGGGACCTACGAGCAGTACTTC.

The chain combines TRBV19 with TRBJ2-7; tentative D call: TRBD2 (6 bases). The CDR3 sequence is 18 residues long. Trimming shortened V by 1 base and J by 4 bases, and 23 bases separated the two germline ends. Germline assignment: CDR1 LNHDA and CDR2 SQIVND (reference sequence). CDR3 sequence: CASSIGALGGDGVYEQYF. CDR3 DNA: TGTGCCAGTAGTATAGGAGCGCTCGGGGGAGATGGAGTTTACGAGCAGTACTTC.

J is TRBJ1-1 and V is TRBV5-6; TRBD1 agrees at 7 bases. The CDR3 sequence is 15 residues long. Germline assignment: CDR1 SGHDT and CDR2 YYEEEE. J was trimmed by 0 bases and V by 2 bases; bases with no gene match: 4. CDR3 bases: TGTGCCAGCAGCTTAGACAGGGAAATGAACACTGAAGCTTTCTTT. Its protein product is CASSLDREMNTEAFF.

This clone appeared once. The V and J genes are TRBV9 and TRBJ1-4; no clear D gene. The CDR3 totals 15 residues. With 0 bases removed from V and 0 bases from J, the gap between germline ends came to 6 bases. Germline V CDR1 and CDR2: SGDLS, YYNGEE. The DNA for the CDR3 is TGTGCCAGCAGCGTAGAGGGCACAACTAATGAAAAACTGTTTTTT. Translating gives CASSVEGTTNEKLFF.

The rearrangement uses TRBV7-1 and TRBJ2-7; D is tentatively TRBD1 or TRBD2 (6 bases each). TRBV7-1 is identified as an open reading frame with a role that is uncertain. Trimming took off 4 bases at V and 6 bases at J, with 16 bases between the two ends. The CDR3 contains 14 residues. CDR3 sequence: CASSLAQGGSEQYF. The DNA of the CDR3 is TGTGCCAGCAGCTTAGCGCAAGGGGGGTCCGAGCAGTACTTC.

The CDR3 nucleotides are TGTGCCAGCAGCTCGGTAAATGGGGTCCAGCCCCAGCATTTT. Protein: CASSSVNGVQPQHF. The rearrangement links TRBV7-8 to TRBJ1-5; D gene uncertain. Germline-derived CDR1 and CDR2 are SGHVS and FQNEAQ. The CDR3 consists of 14 residues. The ends were cut back, 4 bases at V and 7 bases at J, with 14 bases in the middle.

This clone was seen a single time. The V and J genes are TRBV6-5 and TRBJ2-1; no clear D gene. The CDR3 has 13 residues. Trimming removed 5 bases at V and 4 bases at J, with 9 bases between. CDR1 and CDR2 (germline): MNHEY, SVGAGI. CDR3 region: CASSENRYNEQFF. Here the CDR3 DNA reads TGTGCCAGCAGTGAAAACAGATACAATGAGCAGTTCTTC.